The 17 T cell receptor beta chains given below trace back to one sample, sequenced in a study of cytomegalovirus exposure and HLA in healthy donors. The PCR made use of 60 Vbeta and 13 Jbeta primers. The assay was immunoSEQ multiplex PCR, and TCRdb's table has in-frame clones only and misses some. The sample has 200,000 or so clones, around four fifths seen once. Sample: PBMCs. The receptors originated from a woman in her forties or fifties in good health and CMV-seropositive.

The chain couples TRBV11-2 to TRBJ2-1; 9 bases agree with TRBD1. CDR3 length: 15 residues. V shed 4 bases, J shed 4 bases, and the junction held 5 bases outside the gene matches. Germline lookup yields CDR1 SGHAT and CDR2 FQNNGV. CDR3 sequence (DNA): TGTGCCAGCAGCTCCGGACAGGGGCCGTACAATGAGCAGTTCTTC. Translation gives CASSSGQGPYNEQFF.

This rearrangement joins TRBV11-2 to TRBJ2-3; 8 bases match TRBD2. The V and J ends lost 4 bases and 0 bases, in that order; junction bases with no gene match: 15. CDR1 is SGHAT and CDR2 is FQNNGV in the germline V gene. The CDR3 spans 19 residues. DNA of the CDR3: TGTGCCAGCAGCTCAAGGGTTTGGACTAGCAGGTGGAGCACAGATACGCAGTATTTT. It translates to CASSSRVWTSRWSTDTQYF.

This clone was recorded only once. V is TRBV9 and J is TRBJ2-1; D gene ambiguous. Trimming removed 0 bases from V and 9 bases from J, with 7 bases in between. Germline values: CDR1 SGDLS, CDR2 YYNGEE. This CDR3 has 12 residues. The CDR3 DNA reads TGTGCCAGCAGCGTAGGTTTCTCTGAGCAGTTCTTC. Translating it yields CASSVGFSEQFF.

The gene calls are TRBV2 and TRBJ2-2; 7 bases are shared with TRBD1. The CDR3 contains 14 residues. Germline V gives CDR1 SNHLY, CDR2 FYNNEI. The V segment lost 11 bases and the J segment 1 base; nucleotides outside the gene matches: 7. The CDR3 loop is CACTGTENTGELFF. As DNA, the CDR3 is TGTGCCTGCACCGGGACAGAGAACACCGGGGAGCTGTTTTTT.

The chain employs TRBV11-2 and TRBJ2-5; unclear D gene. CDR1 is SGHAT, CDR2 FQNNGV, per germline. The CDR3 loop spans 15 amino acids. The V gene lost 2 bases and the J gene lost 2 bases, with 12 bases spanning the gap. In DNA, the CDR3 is TGTGCCAGCAGCTTATCCCCAGGTTTACAAGAGACCCAGTACTTC. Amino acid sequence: CASSLSPGLQETQYF.

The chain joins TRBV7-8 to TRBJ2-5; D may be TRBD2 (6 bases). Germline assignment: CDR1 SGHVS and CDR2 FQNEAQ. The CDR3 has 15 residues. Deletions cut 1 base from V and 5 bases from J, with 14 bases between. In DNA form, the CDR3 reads TGTGCCAGCAGCTTAGTTGGCGGGGTGGGGGAGACCCAGTACTTC. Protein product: CASSLVGGVGETQYF.

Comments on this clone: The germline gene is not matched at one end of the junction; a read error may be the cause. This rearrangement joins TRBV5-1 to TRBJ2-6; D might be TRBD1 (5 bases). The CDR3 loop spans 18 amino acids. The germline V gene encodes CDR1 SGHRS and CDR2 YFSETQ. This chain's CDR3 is CASSPDGRASSGANGLTF. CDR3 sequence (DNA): TGCGCCAGCAGCCCGGACGGCAGGGCCAGCTCTGGGGCCAACGGCCTGACTTTC. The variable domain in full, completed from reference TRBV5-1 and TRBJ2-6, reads KAGVTQTPRYLIKTRGQQVTLSCSPISGHRSVSWYQQTPGQGLQFLFEYFSETQRNKGNFPGRFSGRQFSNSRSEMNVSTLELGDSALYLCASSPDGRASSGANGLTFGAGSRLTVL.

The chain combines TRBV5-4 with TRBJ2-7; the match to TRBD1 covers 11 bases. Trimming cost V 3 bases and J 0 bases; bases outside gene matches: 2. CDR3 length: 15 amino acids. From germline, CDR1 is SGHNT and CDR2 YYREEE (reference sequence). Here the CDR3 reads CASSSGQGASYEQYF. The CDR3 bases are TGTGCCAGCAGCTCAGGACAGGGGGCCTCCTACGAGCAGTACTTC.

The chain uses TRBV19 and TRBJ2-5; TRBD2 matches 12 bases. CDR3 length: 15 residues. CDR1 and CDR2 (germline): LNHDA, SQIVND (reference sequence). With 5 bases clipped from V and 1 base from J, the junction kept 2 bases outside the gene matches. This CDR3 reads CASSGLAGIQETQYF. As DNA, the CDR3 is TGTGCCAGTAGTGGACTAGCGGGGATCCAAGAGACCCAGTACTTC. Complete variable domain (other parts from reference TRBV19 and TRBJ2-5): DGGITQSPKYLFRKEGQNVTLSCEQNLNHDAMYWYRQDPGQGLRLIYYSQIVNDFQKGDIAEGYSVSREKKESFPLTVTSAQKNPTAFYLCASSGLAGIQETQYFGPGTRLLVL.

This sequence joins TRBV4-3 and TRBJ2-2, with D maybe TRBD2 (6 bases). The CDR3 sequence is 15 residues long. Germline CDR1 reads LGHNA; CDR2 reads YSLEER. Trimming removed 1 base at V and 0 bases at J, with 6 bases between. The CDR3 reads CASSQAGANTGELFF. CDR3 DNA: TGCGCCAGCAGCCAAGCGGGGGCGAACACCGGGGAGCTGTTTTTT.

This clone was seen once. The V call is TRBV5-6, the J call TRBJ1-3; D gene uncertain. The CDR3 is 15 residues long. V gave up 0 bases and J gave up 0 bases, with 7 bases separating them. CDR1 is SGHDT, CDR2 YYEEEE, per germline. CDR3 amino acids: CASSLVQNSGNTIYF. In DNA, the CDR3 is TGTGCCAGCAGCTTGGTACAGAACTCTGGAAACACCATATATTTT.

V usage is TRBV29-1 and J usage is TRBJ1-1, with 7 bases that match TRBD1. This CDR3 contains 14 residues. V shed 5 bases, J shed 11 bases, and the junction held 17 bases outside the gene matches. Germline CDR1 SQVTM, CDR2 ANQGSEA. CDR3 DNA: TGCAGCGTTATCCCGAGGTTGACAGGGAACGACGCTTTCTTT. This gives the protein CSVIPRLTGNDAFF.

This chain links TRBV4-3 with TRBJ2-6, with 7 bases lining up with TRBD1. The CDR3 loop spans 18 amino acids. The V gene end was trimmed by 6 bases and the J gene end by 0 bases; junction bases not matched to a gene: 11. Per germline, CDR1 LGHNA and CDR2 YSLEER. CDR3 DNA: TGCGCCAGCAGGGCCCGATGGGACAGCTCCTCTGGGGCCAACGTCCTGACTTTC. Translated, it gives CASRARWDSSSGANVLTF.

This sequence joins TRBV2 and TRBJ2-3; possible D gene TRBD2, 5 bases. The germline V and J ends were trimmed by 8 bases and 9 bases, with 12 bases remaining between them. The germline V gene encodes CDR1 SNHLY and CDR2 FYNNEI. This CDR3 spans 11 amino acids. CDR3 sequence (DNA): TGTGCCAGCCGCGGGTATGGGACGCAGTATTTT. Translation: CASRGYGTQYF.

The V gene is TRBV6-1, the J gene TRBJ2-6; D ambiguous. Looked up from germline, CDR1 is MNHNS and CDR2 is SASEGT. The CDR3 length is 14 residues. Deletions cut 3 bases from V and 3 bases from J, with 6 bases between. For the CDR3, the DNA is TGTGCCAGCAGTGAGGGCTTTGGGGCCAACGTCCTGACTTTC. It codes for CASSEGFGANVLTF.

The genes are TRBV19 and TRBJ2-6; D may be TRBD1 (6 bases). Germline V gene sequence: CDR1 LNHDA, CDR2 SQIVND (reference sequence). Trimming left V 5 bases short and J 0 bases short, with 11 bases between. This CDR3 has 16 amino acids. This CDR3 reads CASSGQYFSGANVLTF. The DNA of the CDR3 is TGTGCCAGTAGTGGACAGTACTTCTCTGGGGCCAACGTCCTGACTTTC.

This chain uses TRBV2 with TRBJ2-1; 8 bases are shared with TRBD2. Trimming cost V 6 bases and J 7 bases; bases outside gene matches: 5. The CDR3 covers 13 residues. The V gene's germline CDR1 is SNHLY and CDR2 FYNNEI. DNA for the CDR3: TGTGCCAGCAGCAGACTAGCGATTAATGAGCAGTTCTTC. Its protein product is CASSRLAINEQFF.